A single sample gave rise to the 13 T cell receptor beta chains below, sequenced in a study of blood T cell repertoires in COVID-19. Only in-frame clones appear in the TCRdb table, and some are missing; sequencing was by immunoSEQ multiplex PCR. Of a few hundred thousand clones listed, roughly 90% are singletons. Input material: PBMCs or T cells enriched from blood (not recorded which). Receptors were obtained from a middle-aged woman who had recovered from COVID-19.

This chain links TRBV4-2 with TRBJ2-7; D is ambiguous. The CDR3 has 14 residues. The V gene's germline CDR1 is LGHNA and CDR2 YNFKEQ. V lost 1 base to trimming and J lost 2 bases, with 9 bases between them. The CDR3 reads CASSQADLPYEQYF. The CDR3 DNA reads as TGTGCCAGCAGCCAAGCAGATCTTCCCTACGAGCAGTACTTC.

A few counts support this clone. The chain is built from TRBV2 and TRBJ1-2, with D possibly TRBD1 on 5 matching bases. With 3 bases removed from V and 7 bases from J, the gap between germline ends came to 15 bases. Germline V gene lookup returns CDR1 SNHLY and CDR2 FYNNEI. The CDR3 sequence is 14 residues long. Here the CDR3 DNA reads TGTGCCAGCAGTGAGGGGGGGATTGTGGGTGGCTACACCTTC. This codes for CASSEGGIVGGYTF.

The rearrangement joins TRBV7-2 to TRBJ2-2, with 9 bases identical to TRBD2. The CDR3 is made up of 16 amino acids. Germline values: CDR1 SGHTA, CDR2 FQGNSA. J was trimmed by 4 bases and V by 4 bases; bases with no gene match: 7. The CDR3 bases are TGTGCCAGCAGCTATTTAGCGGGGGAACTCACCGGGGAGCTGTTTTTT. Translated, it gives CASSYLAGELTGELFF.

This chain joins TRBV9 and TRBJ2-1; no definite D call. Trimming removed 1 base from V and 4 bases from J, with 6 bases in between. The germline V gene encodes CDR1 SGDLS and CDR2 YYNGEE. The CDR3 totals 13 residues. CDR3 residues: CASSVNSYNEQFF. For the CDR3, the DNA is TGTGCCAGCAGCGTAAACTCATACAATGAGCAGTTCTTC.

V and J are TRBV3-1 (or the pseudogene TRBV3-2) and TRBJ2-2, with D unresolved. CDR3 length equals 13 residues. The germline V gene has CDR1 LGHDT and CDR2 YNNKEL (reference sequence). Trimming removed 4 bases from V and 3 bases from J, with 6 bases in between. CDR3 amino acids: CASSLLYTGELFF. The CDR3 nucleotides are TGTGCCAGCAGCCTCTTATACACCGGGGAGCTGTTTTTT.

DNA of the CDR3: TGTGCCAGCAGCCTACTAGCGGGAGTATACGAGCAGTACTTC. Translated, it gives CASSLLAGVYEQYF. V gene TRBV3-1 (or the pseudogene TRBV3-2) combines with J gene TRBJ2-7; 11 bases match TRBD2. J was trimmed by 4 bases and V by 4 bases; bases with no gene match: 3. Germline values: CDR1 LGHDT, CDR2 YNNKEL (reference sequence). CDR3 length equals 14 residues.

This clone has only a few counts. The genes are TRBV18 and TRBJ1-1, with D maybe TRBD1 (6 bases). This CDR3 contains 16 residues. V lost 2 bases to trimming and J lost 0 bases, with 13 bases between them. Germline loops: CDR1 KGHSH, CDR2 LQKENI. In DNA, the CDR3 is TGTGCCAGCTCACCAATAGGACAGCAATTGAACACTGAAGCTTTCTTT. Protein: CASSPIGQQLNTEAFF.

The chain links TRBV30 to TRBJ1-5; no definite D call. Germline assignment: CDR1 GTSNPN and CDR2 SVGIG (reference sequence). V lost 0 bases and J lost 6, with 9 bases in between. CDR3 length: 13 residues. This CDR3 reads CAWSVEGSQPQHF. CDR3 DNA: TGTGCCTGGAGTGTTGAGGGTTCTCAGCCCCAGCATTTT.

The gene calls are TRBV9 and TRBJ2-1; D might be TRBD2 (6 bases). With 3 bases removed from V and 2 bases from J, the gap between germline ends came to 15 bases. The CDR3 consists of 16 residues. Germline CDR1 is SGDLS and CDR2 is YYNGEE. This CDR3 is CASSAGGDPAYNEQFF. CDR3 DNA: TGTGCCAGCAGCGCAGGAGGGGATCCGGCCTACAATGAGCAGTTCTTC.

The chain couples TRBV6-5 to TRBJ2-7; 9 bases match TRBD1. The CDR3 loop spans 15 amino acids. V lost 6 bases to trimming and J lost 5 bases; unmatched junction nucleotides: 11. Germline V gene sequence: CDR1 MNHEY, CDR2 SVGAGI. The CDR3 is CASSRPGQGFHEQYF. In DNA form, the CDR3 reads TGTGCCAGCAGCCGACCGGGACAGGGTTTCCACGAGCAGTACTTC.

The chain couples TRBV7-8 to TRBJ2-1; maybe TRBD2 (5 bases). Trimming pared 5 bases from V and 6 bases from J, leaving 14 bases between. CDR3 length equals 14 residues. Germline V CDR1 and CDR2: SGHVS, FQNEAQ. The CDR3 region has the DNA TGTGCCAGCAGCCCGGAGGACTGGCTCAATGAGCAGTTCTTC. Encoded protein: CASSPEDWLNEQFF.

The V and J genes are TRBV11-2 and TRBJ2-2; TRBD2 matches 8 bases. The CDR3 extends over 16 amino acids. With 5 bases clipped from V and 0 bases from J, the junction kept 5 bases outside the gene matches. The V gene's germline CDR1 is SGHAT and CDR2 FQNNGV. The CDR3: CASSVLAGSNTGELFF. The CDR3 coding sequence is TGTGCCAGCAGCGTCTTAGCGGGATCGAACACCGGGGAGCTGTTTTTT.

The chain combines TRBV19 with TRBJ2-1; 9 bases match TRBD2. Germline loops: CDR1 LNHDA, CDR2 SQIVND (reference sequence). The CDR3 consists of 17 residues. V lost 4 bases to trimming and J lost 0 bases; unmatched junction nucleotides: 7. The CDR3 loop reads CASSTGGSGSSYNEQFF. CDR3 bases: TGTGCCAGTAGTACTGGGGGTAGCGGGAGCTCCTACAATGAGCAGTTCTTC.